A single sample gave rise to the 9 T cell receptor beta chains below, sequenced in a study of blood T cell repertoires in COVID-19. Profiled with immunoSEQ multiplex PCR; TCRdb holds only in-frame clones, not every one. Of hundreds of thousands of clones in the sample, 87% were seen once. The specimen was peripheral blood. The receptors stem from a woman between 40 and 55 years old who had recovered from COVID-19.

The chain carries TRBV5-1 and TRBJ2-1; no definite D call. This CDR3 is 12 amino acids long. Trimming shortened V by 0 bases and J by 7 bases, and 5 bases separated the two germline ends. CDR1 and CDR2 from the germline V gene are SGHRS and YFSETQ. CDR3 sequence reads: CASSLALNEQFF. Here the CDR3 DNA reads TGCGCCAGCAGCTTGGCTTTAAATGAGCAGTTCTTC.

The sample holds one count of this clone. This chain uses TRBV27 with TRBJ2-7, with a tentative D call TRBD2 (6 bases). Germline V gene lookup returns CDR1 MNHEY and CDR2 SMNVEV (reference sequence). There are 14 residues in the CDR3. Trimming left V 2 bases short and J 3 bases short, with 11 bases between. The CDR3 nucleotides read TGTGCCAGCAGTTTAAGCCCCGGGGGCTACGAGCAGTACTTC. It translates to CASSLSPGGYEQYF.

This chain connects TRBV7-2 to TRBJ1-1; D uncertain. The CDR3 has 13 residues. Germline loops: CDR1 SGHTA, CDR2 FQGNSA. V was cut by 4 bases and J by 1 base, with 7 bases left in between. The CDR3 nucleotides read TGTGCCAGCAGCTCACAGACGAACACTGAAGCTTTCTTT. Encoded protein: CASSSQTNTEAFF.

The CDR3 here is CASSYSSQGRGRFF. CDR3 bases: TGTGCCAGCAGTTACTCGAGCCAGGGTCGCGGTCGGTTCTTC. V usage is TRBV6-2 or TRBV6-3 and J usage is TRBJ2-1; the D gene is possibly TRBD1 (5 bases). Per germline, CDR1 MNHEY and CDR2 SVGEGT. The germline V and J ends were trimmed by 0 bases and 15 bases, with 18 bases remaining between them. The CDR3 is 14 residues long.

The chain has TRBV6-5 and TRBJ1-1; 9 bases match TRBD1. CDR3 length equals 14 residues. The V gene's germline CDR1 is MNHEY and CDR2 SVGAGI. The trim removed 6 bases at V and 7 bases at J, leaving 9 bases unmatched. CDR3 in DNA: TGTGCCAGCAGGCGATACACAGGGGGCTATGAAGCTTTCTTT. It yields the protein CASRRYTGGYEAFF.

V is TRBV2 and J is TRBJ2-1; D might be TRBD2 (6 bases). The CDR3 length is 11 residues. The germline V gene has CDR1 SNHLY and CDR2 FYNNEI. Trimming left V 5 bases short and J 15 bases short, with 14 bases between. DNA of the CDR3: TGTGCCAGCAGTTACCGGGACTTTCTGTTCTTC. Translation gives CASSYRDFLFF.

The genes are TRBV5-1 and TRBJ2-5; 7 bases line up with TRBD2. The CDR3 runs to 15 residues. Looked up from germline, CDR1 is SGHRS and CDR2 is YFSETQ. V lost 1 base, J lost 2 bases, and 5 bases stayed unmatched. The CDR3 spells CASSLSGRGQETQYF. CDR3 in DNA: TGCGCCAGCAGCTTGTCCGGGCGGGGGCAAGAGACCCAGTACTTC.

The chain uses TRBV4-1 and TRBJ2-5, with TRBD1 matching 8 bases. The CDR3 is made up of 15 amino acids. J gave up 2 bases and V 4 bases, and 6 bases lay outside the gene matches. Looked up from germline, CDR1 is MGHRA and CDR2 is YSYEKL. The CDR3 sequence is CASSLVRTGQETQYF. The CDR3 region has the DNA TGCGCCAGCAGCCTTGTCAGGACAGGGCAAGAGACCCAGTACTTC.

The chain combines TRBV6-5 with TRBJ1-1; D possibly corresponds to TRBD1 (5 bases). Trimming cost V 6 bases and J 5 bases, with 19 bases left between them. CDR3 length equals 15 residues. Germline V gene lookup returns CDR1 MNHEY and CDR2 SVGAGI. The CDR3 DNA follows: TGTGCCAGCAGCACTAGCCAGGGAATGGGAACTGAAGCTTTCTTT. Translated: CASSTSQGMGTEAFF.